The sequence of this T cell receptor (beta chain) was determined in a study of CD8 T cells in ankylosing spondylitis. Regarding the study as a whole: Previous work reported some of these motif variants in the synovial fluid and blood of reactive arthritis. What appeared characteristic of ankylosing spondylitis blood was a TCR beta motif of several highly homologous variants. Clones linked to the disease showed a CD8+ phenotype. They occurred at relatively low frequencies in peripheral blood. Significantly higher representation of disease-linked clones was reported for matched ankylosing spondylitis synovial fluid.

Germline assignment: CDR1 SGHDT and CDR2 YYEEEE. CDR3 length: 13 amino acids. Trimming removed 2 bases from V and 3 bases from J, with 8 bases in between. TCRdb reanalysed the 5' RACE reads using MiXCR and keeps one entry per CDR3 protein. Among about 100,000 distinct CDR3 sequences listed, about 25% were seen once. This clonotype was found a few times. Its specificity is unknown. This sequence was found in a male donor with ankylosing spondylitis. This sequence joins TRBV5-6 and TRBJ2-5; TRBD1 might be the D (5 bases). The sequenced sample was synovial fluid, either unsorted or a sorted T cell fraction (not recorded which). CDR3 loop: CASSFRREETQYF. The CDR3 DNA reads TGTGCCAGCAGCTTTCGCAGGGAAGAGACCCAGTACTTC.